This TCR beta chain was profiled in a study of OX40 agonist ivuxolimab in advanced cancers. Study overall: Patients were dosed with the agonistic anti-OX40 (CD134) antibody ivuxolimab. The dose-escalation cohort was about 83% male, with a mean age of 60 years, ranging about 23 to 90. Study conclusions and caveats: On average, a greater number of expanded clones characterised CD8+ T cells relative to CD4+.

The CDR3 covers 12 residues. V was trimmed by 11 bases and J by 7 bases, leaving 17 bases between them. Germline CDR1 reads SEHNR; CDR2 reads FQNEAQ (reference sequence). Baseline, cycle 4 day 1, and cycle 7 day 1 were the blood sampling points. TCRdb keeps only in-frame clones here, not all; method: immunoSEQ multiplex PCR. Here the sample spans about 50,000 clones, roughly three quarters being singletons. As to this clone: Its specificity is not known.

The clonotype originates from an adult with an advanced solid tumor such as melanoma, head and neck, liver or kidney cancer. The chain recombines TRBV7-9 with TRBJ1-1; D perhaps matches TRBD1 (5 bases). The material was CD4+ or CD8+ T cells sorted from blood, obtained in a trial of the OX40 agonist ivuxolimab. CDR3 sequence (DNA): TGTGCCGGATCCCACTCAGGGTTTGAAGCTTTCTTT. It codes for CAGSHSGFEAFF.